This paragraph reports one T cell receptor (beta chain). Its antigen is not identified. The data originate from a study of cytomegalovirus exposure and HLA in healthy donors. Study at large: The approximately 600 first-cohort repertoires shared a platform with the 120 validation repertoires, as reported in a later analysis. Findings and limits, study-wide: Investigators reported 164 TCR beta chains as tied to cytomegalovirus. Specificity of a few CMV-associated chains for CMV antigens was verified in vitro.

Clones were sequenced by immunoSEQ multiplex PCR, and TCRdb holds only the in-frame ones, with some missing. The sample carries under 200,000 clones, about 80% recorded once. The donors were in the roughly 120-subject validation cohort, distinct from the roughly 720-subject first cohort. The CDR3 length is 16 residues. Per the germline V gene, CDR1 is ENHRY and CDR2 is SYGVKD. V was clipped by 11 bases and J by 5 bases, with 26 bases between them. The J gene is TRBJ2-3, the V gene TRBV10-3; D perhaps matches TRBD2 (7 bases). This TCR was recovered from a man aged 18 to 29 in good health and CMV-seropositive. The sample taken for sequencing was PBMCs. The CDR3 loop is CAGGDIAGPGGDTQYF. The CDR3 bases are TGTGCCGGTGGGGACATAGCGGGTCCCGGGGGAGATACGCAGTATTTT.